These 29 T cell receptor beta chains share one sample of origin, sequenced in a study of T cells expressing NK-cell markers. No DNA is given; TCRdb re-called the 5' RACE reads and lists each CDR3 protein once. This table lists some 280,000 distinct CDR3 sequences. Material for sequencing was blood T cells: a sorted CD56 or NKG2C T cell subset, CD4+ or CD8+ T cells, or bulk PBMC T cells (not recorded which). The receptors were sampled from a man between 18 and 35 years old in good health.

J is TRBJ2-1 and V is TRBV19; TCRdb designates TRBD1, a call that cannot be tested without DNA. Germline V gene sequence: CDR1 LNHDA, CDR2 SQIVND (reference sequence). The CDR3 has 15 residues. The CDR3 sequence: CASVRTGQGVNEQFF.

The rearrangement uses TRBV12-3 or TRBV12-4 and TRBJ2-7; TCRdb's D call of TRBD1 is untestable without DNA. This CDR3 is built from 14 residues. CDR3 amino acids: CASSRTGKSYEQYF.

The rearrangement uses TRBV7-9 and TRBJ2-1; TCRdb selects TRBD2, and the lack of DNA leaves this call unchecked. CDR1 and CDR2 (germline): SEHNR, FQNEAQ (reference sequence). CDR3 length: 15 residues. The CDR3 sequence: CASSLGNLAGNEQFF.

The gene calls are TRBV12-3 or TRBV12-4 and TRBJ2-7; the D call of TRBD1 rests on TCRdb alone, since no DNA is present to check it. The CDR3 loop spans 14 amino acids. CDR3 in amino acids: CASSWHRSGHEQYF.

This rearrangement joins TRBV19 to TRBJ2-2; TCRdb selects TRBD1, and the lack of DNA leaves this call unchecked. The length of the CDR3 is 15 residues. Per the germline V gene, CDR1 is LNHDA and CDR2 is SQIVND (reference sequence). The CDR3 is CASSIGNRQTGELFF.

This CDR3 reads CASNFRGDTEAFF. The chain couples TRBV19 to TRBJ1-1; TCRdb designates TRBD1, a call that cannot be tested without DNA. Germline V CDR1 and CDR2: LNHDA, SQIVND (reference sequence). This CDR3 comprises 13 residues.

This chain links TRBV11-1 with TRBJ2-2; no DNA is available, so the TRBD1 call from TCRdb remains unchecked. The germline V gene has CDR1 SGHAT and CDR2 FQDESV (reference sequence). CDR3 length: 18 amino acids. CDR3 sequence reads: CASSLNSPGQENTGELFF.

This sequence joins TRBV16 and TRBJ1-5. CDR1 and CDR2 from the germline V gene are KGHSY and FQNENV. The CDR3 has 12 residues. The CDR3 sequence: CASSQSPRSQHF.

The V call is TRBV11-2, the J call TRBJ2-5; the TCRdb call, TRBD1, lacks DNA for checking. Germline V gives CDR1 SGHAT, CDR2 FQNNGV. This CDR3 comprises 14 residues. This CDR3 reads CASSLDPRGGPQYF. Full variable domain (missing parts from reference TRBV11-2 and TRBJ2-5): EAGVAQSPRYKIIEKRQSVAFWCNPISGHATLYWYQQILGQGPKLLIQFQNNGVVDDSQLPKDRFSAERLKGVDSTLKIQPAKLEDSAVYLCASSLDPRGGPQYFGPGTRLLVL.

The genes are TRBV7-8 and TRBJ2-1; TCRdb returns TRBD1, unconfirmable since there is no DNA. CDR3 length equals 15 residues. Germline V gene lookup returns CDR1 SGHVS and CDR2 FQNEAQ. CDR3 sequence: CASSSGSRIYNEQFF.

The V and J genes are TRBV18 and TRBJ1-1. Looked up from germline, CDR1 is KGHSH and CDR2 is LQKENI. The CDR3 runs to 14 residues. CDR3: CASSPPDRNTEAFF. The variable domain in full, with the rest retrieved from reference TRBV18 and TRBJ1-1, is NAGVMQNPRHLVRRRGQEARLRCSPMKGHSHVYWYRQLPEEGLKFMVYLQKENIIDESGMPKERFSAEFPKEGPSILRIQQVVRGDSAAYFCASSPPDRNTEAFFGQGTRLTVV.

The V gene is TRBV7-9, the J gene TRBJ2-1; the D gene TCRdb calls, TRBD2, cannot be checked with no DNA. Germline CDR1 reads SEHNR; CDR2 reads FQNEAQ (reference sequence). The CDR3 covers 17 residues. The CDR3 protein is CASSPGRFSGPYNEQFF. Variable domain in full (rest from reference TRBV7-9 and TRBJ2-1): DTGVSQNPRHKITKRGQNVTFRCDPISEHNRLYWYRQTLGQGPEFLTYFQNEAQLEKSRLLSDRFSAERPKGSFSTLEIQRTEQGDSAMYLCASSPGRFSGPYNEQFFGPGTRLTVL.

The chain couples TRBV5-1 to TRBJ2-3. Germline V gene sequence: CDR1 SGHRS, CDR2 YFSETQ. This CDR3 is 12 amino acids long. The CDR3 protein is CASRSATDTQYF.

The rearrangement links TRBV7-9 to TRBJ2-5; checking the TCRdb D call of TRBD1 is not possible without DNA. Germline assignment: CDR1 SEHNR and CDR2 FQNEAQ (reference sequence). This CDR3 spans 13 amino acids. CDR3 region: CASSLWGQETQYF.

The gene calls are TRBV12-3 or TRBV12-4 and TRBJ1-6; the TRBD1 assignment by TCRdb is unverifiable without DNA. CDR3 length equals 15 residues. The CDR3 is CASSPRGQNSSPLHF.

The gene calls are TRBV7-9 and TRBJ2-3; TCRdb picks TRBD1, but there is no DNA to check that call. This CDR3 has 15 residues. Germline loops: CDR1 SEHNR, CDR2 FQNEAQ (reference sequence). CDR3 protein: CASSDSGHPTDTQYF. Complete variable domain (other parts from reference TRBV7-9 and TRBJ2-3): DTGVSQNPRHKITKRGQNVTFRCDPISEHNRLYWYRQTLGQGPEFLTYFQNEAQLEKSRLLSDRFSAERPKGSFSTLEIQRTEQGDSAMYLCASSDSGHPTDTQYFGPGTRLTVL.

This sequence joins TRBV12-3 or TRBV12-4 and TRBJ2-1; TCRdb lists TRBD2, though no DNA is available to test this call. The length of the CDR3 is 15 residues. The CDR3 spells CASSLGLAGGYEQFF.

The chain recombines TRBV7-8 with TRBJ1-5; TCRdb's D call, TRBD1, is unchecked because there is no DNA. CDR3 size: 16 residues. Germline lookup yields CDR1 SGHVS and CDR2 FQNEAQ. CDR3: CASSPSGQGSNQPQHF.

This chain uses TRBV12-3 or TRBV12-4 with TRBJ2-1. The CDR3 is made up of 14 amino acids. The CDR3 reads CASSLSGTYNEQFF.

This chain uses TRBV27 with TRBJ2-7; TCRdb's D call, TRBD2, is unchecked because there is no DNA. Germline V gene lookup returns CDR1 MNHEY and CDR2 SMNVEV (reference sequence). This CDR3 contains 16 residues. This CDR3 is CASRKIAGSSSYEQYF.

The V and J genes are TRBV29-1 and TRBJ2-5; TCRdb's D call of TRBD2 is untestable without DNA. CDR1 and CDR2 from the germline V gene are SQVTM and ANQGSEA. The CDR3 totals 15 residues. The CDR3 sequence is CSPRRLAETQETQYF.

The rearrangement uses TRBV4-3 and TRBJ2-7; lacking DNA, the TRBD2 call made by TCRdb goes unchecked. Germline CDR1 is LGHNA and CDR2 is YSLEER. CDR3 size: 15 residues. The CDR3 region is CASSQNEGGPFEQYF.

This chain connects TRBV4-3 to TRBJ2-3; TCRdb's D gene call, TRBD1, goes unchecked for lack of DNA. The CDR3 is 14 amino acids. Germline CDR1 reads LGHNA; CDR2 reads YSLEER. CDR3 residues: CASAGTMGTDTQYF.

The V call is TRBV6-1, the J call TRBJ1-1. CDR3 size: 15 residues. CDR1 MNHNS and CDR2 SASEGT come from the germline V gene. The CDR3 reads CASIASGRVNTEAFF.

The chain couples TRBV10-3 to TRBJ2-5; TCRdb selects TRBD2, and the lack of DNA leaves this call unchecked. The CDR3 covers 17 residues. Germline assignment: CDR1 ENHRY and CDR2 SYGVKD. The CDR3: CAISEPGLAGAQETQYF.

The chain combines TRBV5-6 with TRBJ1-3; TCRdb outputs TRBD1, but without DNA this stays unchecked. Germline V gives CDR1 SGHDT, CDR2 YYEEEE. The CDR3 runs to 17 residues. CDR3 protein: CASSLFGQGASGNTIYF.

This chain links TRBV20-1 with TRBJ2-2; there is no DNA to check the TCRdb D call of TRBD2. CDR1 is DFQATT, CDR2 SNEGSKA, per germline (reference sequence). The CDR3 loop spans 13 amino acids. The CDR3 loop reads CSAGGLIGGELFF.

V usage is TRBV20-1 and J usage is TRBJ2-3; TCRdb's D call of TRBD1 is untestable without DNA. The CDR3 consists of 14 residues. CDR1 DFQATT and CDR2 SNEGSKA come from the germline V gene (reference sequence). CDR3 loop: CSASVGPSTDTQYF.

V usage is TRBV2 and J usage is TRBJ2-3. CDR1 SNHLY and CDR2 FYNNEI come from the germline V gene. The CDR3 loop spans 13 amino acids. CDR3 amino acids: CASGRSDTDTQYF. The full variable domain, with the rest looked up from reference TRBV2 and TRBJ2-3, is EPEVTQTPSHQVTQMGQEVILRCVPISNHLYFYWYRQILGQKVEFLVSFYNNEISEKSEIFDDQFSVERPDGSNFTLKIRSTKLEDSAMYFCASGRSDTDTQYFGPGTRLTVL.